A single sample is the source of the 26 T cell receptor beta chains below, sequenced in a study of a mutant IDH1 vaccine in newly diagnosed glioma. Time point: week 35, safety follow-up. Topical imiquimod was applied with each vaccine dose, which held 300 ug of mutant IDH1 20-mer peptide. These receptors have no identified antigens. Generated by immunoSEQ multiplex PCR, the TCRdb table keeps only in-frame clones and is missing some. Altogether around 70,000 clones are present, 80% to 85% being singletons, with the ten largest covering 9.5% to 15%. The specimen comprised PBMCs, sampled from a glioma patient whose treatment included an IDH1 peptide vaccine. The receptors stem from a man aged 18-30 years with glioma.

V gene TRBV28 combines with J gene TRBJ2-7; D gene uncertain. CDR1 is MDHEN, CDR2 SYDVKM, per germline. Trimming removed 3 bases at V and 3 bases at J, with 18 bases between. This CDR3 spans 16 amino acids. The CDR3 DNA reads as TGTGCCAGCAGTTTCCCGCTATACAGCCGGCACTACGAGCAGTACTTC. Its translation is CASSFPLYSRHYEQYF.

The chain links TRBV7-6 to TRBJ1-1, with 8 nucleotides matching TRBD1. With 5 bases clipped from V and 2 bases from J, the junction kept 7 bases outside the gene matches. The CDR3 loop spans 15 amino acids. From germline, CDR1 is SGHVS and CDR2 FNYEAQ. CDR3 sequence: CASSPRQGSNTEAFF. The DNA of the CDR3 is TGTGCCAGCAGCCCCAGACAGGGGTCTAACACTGAAGCTTTCTTT.

The chain carries TRBV30 and TRBJ2-6; D not resolved. Trimming removed 4 bases at V and 2 bases at J, with 9 bases between. The CDR3 runs to 14 residues. Germline CDR1 GTSNPN, CDR2 SVGIG (reference sequence). The CDR3 sequence is CAWTRITGANVLTF. Here the CDR3 DNA reads TGTGCCTGGACGAGGATTACTGGGGCCAACGTCCTGACTTTC.

This clone was observed once. V usage is TRBV7-6 and J usage is TRBJ1-2; TRBD1 is a possible D gene (6 bases). Germline CDR1 reads SGHVS; CDR2 reads FNYEAQ. This CDR3 has 19 residues. V was clipped by 3 bases and J by 5 bases, with 28 bases between them. DNA for the CDR3: TGTGCCAGCAGCTTGATGTCCGGGACAACCCCCAGTAGCAATTATGGCTACACCTTC. This gives the protein CASSLMSGTTPSSNYGYTF.

The chain is built from TRBV7-8 and TRBJ1-4; a possible D gene is TRBD1 (5 bases). V was cut by 0 bases and J by 2 bases, with 10 bases left in between. This CDR3 has 16 residues. The germline CDR1 and CDR2 sequences are SGHVS and FQNEAQ. This CDR3 is CASSLAPRGTNEKLFF. The CDR3 DNA is TGTGCCAGCAGCTTAGCGCCTCGGGGGACTAATGAAAAACTGTTTTTT.

In regard to this clone: One junction end disagrees with the germline gene, perhaps due to a read error. CDR3 sequence: CASSWDRSFF. The CDR3 DNA follows: TGTGCCAGCAGTTGGGACAGGAGCTTCTTC. The chain joins TRBV2 to TRBJ2-7, with TRBD1 identical over 8 bases. The CDR3 length is 10 residues. Germline lookup yields CDR1 SNHLY and CDR2 FYNNEI. Full variable domain (rest looked up from reference TRBV2 and TRBJ2-7): EPEVTQTPSHQVTQMGQEVILRCVPISNHLYFYWYRQILGQKVEFLVSFYNNEISEKSEIFDDQFSVERPDGSNFTLKIRSTKLEDSAMYFCASSWDRSFFGPGTRLTVT.

This clone appeared a few times. The chain is built from TRBV9 and TRBJ2-2, with a possible D match to TRBD2 (6 bases). The germline V and J ends were trimmed by 0 bases and 3 bases, with 9 bases remaining between them. The germline V gene encodes CDR1 SGDLS and CDR2 YYNGEE. The CDR3 has 15 amino acids. The CDR3 DNA follows: TGTGCCAGCAGCGTAGGGAGGGAGGACACCGGGGAGCTGTTTTTT. It codes for CASSVGREDTGELFF.

This chain uses TRBV6-1 with TRBJ1-1; 8 nucleotides line up with TRBD1. After removal of 5 bases from V and 4 bases from J, the junction contained 3 bases not matched to a gene. Germline V lookup: CDR1 MNHNS, CDR2 SASEGT. The CDR3 runs 13 residues. CDR3 sequence reads: CASSWTGSTEAFF. The CDR3 DNA sequence: TGTGCCAGCAGTTGGACAGGGAGCACTGAAGCTTTCTTT.

V usage is TRBV5-1 and J usage is TRBJ2-1; possibly TRBD1 for D (5 bases). Trimming stripped 3 bases from V and 9 bases from J, with 7 bases between. CDR3 length: 11 amino acids. Germline V lookup: CDR1 SGHRS, CDR2 YFSETQ. Here the CDR3 reads CASSSTGEQFF. The DNA for the CDR3 is TGCGCCAGCAGCTCTACAGGTGAGCAGTTCTTC.

The chain has TRBV10-3 and TRBJ1-6; D gene ambiguous. The CDR3 is 14 amino acids. Trimming took 3 bases from V and 13 from J, leaving 16 bases between them. Per the germline V gene, CDR1 is ENHRY and CDR2 is SYGVKD. The CDR3 is CAISDSIASGPLHF. The CDR3 DNA is TGTGCCATCAGTGATTCTATTGCTTCGGGCCCCCTCCACTTT.

The chain links TRBV6-5 to TRBJ1-2, with TRBD1 identical over 7 bases. The V segment lost 0 bases and the J segment 11 bases; nucleotides outside the gene matches: 6. The length of the CDR3 is 13 residues. Germline V gives CDR1 MNHEY, CDR2 SVGAGI. As DNA, the CDR3 is TGTGCCAGCAGTTACTCCGGGACAGCGCGGTACACCTTC. Translated: CASSYSGTARYTF.

This clone occurred a few times. The CDR3 spells CASSPTDGQPQHF. Here the CDR3 DNA reads TGTGCCAGCTCACCAACGGACGGACAGCCCCAGCATTTT. The V and J genes are TRBV18 and TRBJ1-5; D is ambiguous. Between the trimmed V and J ends, which lost 2 bases and 7 bases, there was a span of 9 bases. The CDR3 runs 13 residues. From germline, CDR1 is KGHSH and CDR2 LQKENI.

The chain employs TRBV19 and TRBJ1-1; no clear D gene. CDR3 length: 13 amino acids. Trimming pared 1 base from V and 7 bases from J, leaving 10 bases between. Germline-derived CDR1 and CDR2 are LNHDA and SQIVND (reference sequence). The CDR3 is CASSIGNPGEAFF. The CDR3 DNA reads TGTGCCAGTAGTATAGGTAACCCCGGTGAAGCTTTCTTT.

Here the CDR3 reads CASSSPDSFGYEQYF. The CDR3 DNA reads as TGCGCCAGCAGCTCACCTGACAGTTTTGGATACGAGCAGTACTTC. This chain uses TRBV5-1 with TRBJ2-7; TRBD1 might be the D (5 bases). Trimming left V 3 bases short and J 4 bases short, with 17 bases between. CDR3 length: 15 residues. Germline CDR1 and CDR2: SGHRS and YFSETQ.

This chain uses TRBV27 with TRBJ2-7; perhaps TRBD2 as D (6 bases). The CDR3 covers 16 residues. Trimming cost V 0 bases and J 2 bases, with 14 bases left between them. Germline assignment: CDR1 MNHEY and CDR2 SMNVEV (reference sequence). CDR3 nucleotides: TGTGCCAGCAGTTTATCGCCTGCGGGGATCGCCTACGAGCAGTACTTC. It specifies CASSLSPAGIAYEQYF.

The V gene is TRBV5-6, the J gene TRBJ1-3; a possible D gene is TRBD1 (5 bases). The CDR3 runs 16 residues. The ends were cut back, 0 bases at V and 0 bases at J, with 10 bases in the middle. Germline CDR1 reads SGHDT; CDR2 reads YYEEEE. The CDR3 DNA reads as TGTGCCAGCAGCTTGGCAGGGCCCCTCTCTGGAAACACCATATATTTT. It encodes CASSLAGPLSGNTIYF.

This clone was counted a single time. V gene TRBV28 combines with J gene TRBJ1-2; a possible D gene is TRBD1 (5 bases). Germline CDR1 is MDHEN and CDR2 is SYDVKM. V was trimmed by 6 bases and J by 3 bases, leaving 8 bases between them. CDR3 length equals 12 residues. DNA of the CDR3: TGTGCCAGCAGCCGGGGGGACTATGGCTACACCTTC. Translating it yields CASSRGDYGYTF.

The chain couples TRBV28 to TRBJ1-5; the D is unclear. Germline CDR1 MDHEN, CDR2 SYDVKM. CDR3 length equals 15 residues. V was shortened by 5 bases and J by 0 bases, with 11 bases between the two germline ends. The CDR3 region has the DNA TGTGCCAGCAGTGTCGGCAGCTATAGCAATCAGCCCCAGCATTTT. Its translation is CASSVGSYSNQPQHF. Variable domain in full (rest from reference TRBV28 and TRBJ1-5): DVKVTQSSRYLVKRTGEKVFLECVQDMDHENMFWYRQDPGLGLRLIYFSYDVKMKEKGDIPEGYSVSREKKERFSLILESASTNQTSMYLCASSVGSYSNQPQHFGDGTRLSIL.

The J gene is TRBJ1-2, the V gene TRBV5-5; weak D call: TRBD1 (5 bases). The CDR3 runs to 16 residues. Germline V CDR1 and CDR2: SGHKS, YYEKEE (reference sequence). V lost 0 bases, J lost 5 bases, and 17 bases lay in between. The DNA for the CDR3 is TGTGCCAGCAGCTTGGCGGTGGGGGTCCGAGTTTATGGCTACACCTTC. This translates into CASSLAVGVRVYGYTF.

The chain couples TRBV21-1 to TRBJ2-5; no check of the table's D call, TRBD2, against the DNA was made. TRBV21-1 is termed a pseudogene. The CDR3 spans 16 residues. The CDR3: CASSTAGTSGEETQYF. CDR3 bases: TGTGCCAGCAGCACCGCCGGGACTAGCGGGGAAGAGACCCAGTACTTC.

J is TRBJ1-2 and V is TRBV10-3; 7 bases align to TRBD1. Germline CDR1 ENHRY, CDR2 SYGVKD. The CDR3 covers 12 residues. The junction had 6 bases not matched to a gene; V was cut back by 10 bases and J by 4 bases. The CDR3 nucleotides are TGTGCCACCTCGGACAGGCCCTATGGCTACACCTTC. Translation gives CATSDRPYGYTF.

The rearrangement uses TRBV5-4 and TRBJ2-7; a weak D match, TRBD2 (6 bases). The CDR3 sequence is 12 residues long. Trimming shortened V by 2 bases and J by 6 bases, and 9 bases separated the two germline ends. The germline gives CDR1 SGHNT, CDR2 YYREEE (reference sequence). The CDR3 spells CASSFAGREQYF. CDR3 bases: TGTGCCAGCAGCTTTGCGGGGCGCGAGCAGTACTTC.

Only one count was recorded for this clone. V usage is TRBV5-4 and J usage is TRBJ1-4; D possibly corresponds to TRBD1 (5 bases). The length of the CDR3 is 15 residues. Germline V lookup: CDR1 SGHNT, CDR2 YYREEE (reference sequence). Deletions cut 2 bases from V and 5 bases from J, with 13 bases between. In DNA form, the CDR3 reads TGTGCCAGCAGCTTCCCCGGGGCTGAGAATGAAAAACTGTTTTTT. The encoded protein is CASSFPGAENEKLFF.

The rearrangement uses TRBV2 and TRBJ1-5; 10 bases align to TRBD1. J lost 6 bases, V lost 4 bases, and 3 bases had no gene match. CDR1 and CDR2 from the germline V gene are SNHLY and FYNNEI. The CDR3 sequence is 14 residues long. CDR3 in amino acids: CASSGRDRGQPQHF. The CDR3 DNA sequence: TGTGCCAGCAGTGGGCGGGACAGGGGTCAGCCCCAGCATTTT. Variable domain in full (rest from reference TRBV2 and TRBJ1-5): EPEVTQTPSHQVTQMGQEVILRCVPISNHLYFYWYRQILGQKVEFLVSFYNNEISEKSEIFDDQFSVERPDGSNFTLKIRSTKLEDSAMYFCASSGRDRGQPQHFGDGTRLSIL.

The chain couples TRBV4-3 to TRBJ2-1; 10 bases fit TRBD2. Germline values: CDR1 LGHNA, CDR2 YSLEER. Trimming took 0 bases from V and 4 from J; bases not matched to a gene: 6. CDR3 length equals 17 residues. CDR3 nucleotides: TGCGCCAGCAGCCAAGATCGGAATAGCGGGGGGTACAATGAGCAGTTCTTC. It yields the protein CASSQDRNSGGYNEQFF.

V usage is TRBV7-8 and J usage is TRBJ2-1, with D perhaps given as TRBD1 or TRBD2 (5 bases each). Trimming took 5 bases from V and 0 from J, leaving 17 bases between them. CDR3 size: 17 residues. Germline CDR1 and CDR2: SGHVS and FQNEAQ. The CDR3 nucleotides are TGTGCCAGCAGCCCCTGGGACCCAAATAGCTCCTACAATGAGCAGTTCTTC. The encoded protein is CASSPWDPNSSYNEQFF.